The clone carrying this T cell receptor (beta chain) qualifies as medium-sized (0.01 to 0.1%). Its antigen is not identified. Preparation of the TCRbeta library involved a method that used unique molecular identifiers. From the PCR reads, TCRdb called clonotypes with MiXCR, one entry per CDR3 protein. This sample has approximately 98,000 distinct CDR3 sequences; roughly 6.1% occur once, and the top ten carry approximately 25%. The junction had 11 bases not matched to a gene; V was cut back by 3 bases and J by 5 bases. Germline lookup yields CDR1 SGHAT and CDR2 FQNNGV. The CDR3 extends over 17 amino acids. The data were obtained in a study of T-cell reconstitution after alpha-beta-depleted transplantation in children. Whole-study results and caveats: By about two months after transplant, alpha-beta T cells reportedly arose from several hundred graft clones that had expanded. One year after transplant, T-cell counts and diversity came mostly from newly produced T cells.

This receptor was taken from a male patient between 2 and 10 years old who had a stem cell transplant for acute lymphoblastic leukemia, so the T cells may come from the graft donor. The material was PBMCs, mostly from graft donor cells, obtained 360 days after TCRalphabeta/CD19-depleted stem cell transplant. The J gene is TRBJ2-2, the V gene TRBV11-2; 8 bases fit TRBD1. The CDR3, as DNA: TGTGCCAGCAGCTTGCGGGACAGGAGGGGTATAACCGGGGAGCTGTTTTTT. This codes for CASSLRDRRGITGELFF. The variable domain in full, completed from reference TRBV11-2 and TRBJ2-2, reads EAGVAQSPRYKIIEKRQSVAFWCNPISGHATLYWYQQILGQGPKLLIQFQNNGVVDDSQLPKDRFSAERLKGVDSTLKIQPAKLEDSAVYLCASSLRDRRGITGELFFGEGSRLTVL.